The text below deals with one TCR beta chain. Its cognate antigen is unknown. PCR employed 60 Vbeta and 13 Jbeta primers. Per the authors' pipeline: Unique TCR beta chains numbered 80 million to 95 million in a later analysis, with approximately 10 million shared. Clones were read by immunoSEQ multiplex PCR, and TCRdb kept only the in-frame ones, dropping some. V, J and clone size are taken as reported in that table, and D and trimming were inferred from the DNA itself. Of roughly 100,000 clones listed, 70% to 85% are singletons. The sample is drawn from a study of cytomegalovirus exposure and HLA in healthy donors. The study, taken as a whole, reports: In a later analysis, TCR beta V- and J-gene trimming was associated with a missense DCLRE1C variant. Accurate prediction of HLA-A and HLA-B alleles (for most subjects) was reportedly achieved from TCR beta sequences. Per a later analysis, 15,000 to 20,000 TCR beta sequences showed association with HLA alleles at 0.05 false discovery rate.

Germline CDR1 is SGHAT and CDR2 is FQNNGV. The V end lost 2 bases, the J end lost 6 bases, and 8 bases lay between the germline ends. There are 13 residues in the CDR3. This clonotype was obtained from a man aged 60 to 75 in good health and CMV-seronegative. Sequences were obtained from PBMCs. V is TRBV11-2 and J is TRBJ1-5; possible D gene TRBD1, 5 bases. The CDR3 loop is CASSLQGGQPQHF. The CDR3 DNA sequence: TGTGCCAGCAGCTTACAGGGCGGTCAGCCCCAGCATTTT.